This TCR beta chain was identified during a study of neurological immune-mediated disorders. This CDR3 region has 14 residues. Germline lookup yields CDR1 LGHDT and CDR2 YNNKEL (reference sequence). This clonotype was observed at least ten times. This may stem from a read error, because a much larger clone lies one nucleotide away. TCRdb ran MiXCR on the 5' RACE reads and lists one entry per CDR3 protein. Of 50,000 to 70,000 distinct CDR3 sequences listed, 3.4% are singletons. The chain uses TRBV3-1 and TRBJ1-5; 7 nucleotides match TRBD1. This receptor was taken from a man aged 40-49 years with multiple sclerosis. Sequences were obtained from PBMCs. The CDR3, as DNA: TGTGCCAGCAGCCAAGACAGGGGGAATCAGCACCAGCATTTT. Protein product: CASSQDRGNQHQHF. The whole variable domain, remainder taken from reference TRBV3-1 and TRBJ1-5, is DTAVSQTPKYLVTQMGNDKSIKCEQNLGHDTMYWYKQDSKKFLKIMFSYNNKELIINETVPNRFSPKSPDKAHLNLHINSLELGDSAVYFCASSQDRGNQHQHFGDGTRLSIL.